One sample yielded the 14 T cell receptor beta chains listed below, sequenced in a study of T cell responses to AZD1222 COVID-19 vaccine. The table came from immunoSEQ multiplex PCR; TCRdb's copy has only in-frame clones and leaves some out. Of 100,000 to 150,000 clones listed, roughly 90% are singletons. Specimen: peripheral blood, collected on day 0 of AZD1222 vaccination. The receptors here all came from an adult in good health.

The chain uses TRBV10-2 and TRBJ2-1; 10 nucleotides align to TRBD1. This CDR3 is built from 14 residues. The V segment lost 6 bases and the J segment 5 bases; nucleotides outside the gene matches: 4. From germline, CDR1 is WSHSY and CDR2 SAAADI. For the CDR3, the DNA is TGCGCCAGCAGACAGGACAGGGGGAACAATGAGCAGTTCTTC. Its translation is CASRQDRGNNEQFF.

This clone is a singleton in its sample. CDR3 DNA sequence: TGTGCCAGCAGCTTCGGGGCGGGAGGGCCCTCCTACGAGCAGTACTTC. Translated, it gives CASSFGAGGPSYEQYF. This chain connects TRBV12-1 to TRBJ2-7; no check of the table's D call, TRBD2, against the DNA was made. TRBV12-1 corresponds to a pseudogene. The CDR3 consists of 16 residues.

The CDR3 reads CSVELGPNYGYTF. The CDR3, as DNA: TGCAGCGTTGAACTCGGGCCTAACTATGGCTACACCTTC. The V call is TRBV29-1, the J call TRBJ1-2; D uncertain. V lost 2 bases to trimming and J lost 0 bases, with 7 bases between them. This CDR3 region has 13 residues. CDR1 is SQVTM, CDR2 ANQGSEA, per germline.

This clone was observed once. This chain connects TRBV5-4 to TRBJ1-1; 9 bases are shared with TRBD1. The CDR3 is 16 residues long. With V trimmed by 4 bases and J by 0 bases, 7 bases remained unmatched. Per germline, CDR1 SGHNT and CDR2 YYREEE (reference sequence). DNA for the CDR3: TGTGCCAGCAGCGAGCCTGACAGGGGGATGAACACTGAAGCTTTCTTT. Its translation: CASSEPDRGMNTEAFF.

The J gene is TRBJ2-7, the V gene TRBV28; the match to TRBD1 covers 11 bases. This CDR3 spans 15 amino acids. Per germline, CDR1 MDHEN and CDR2 SYDVKM. The trim removed 7 bases at V and 2 bases at J, leaving 7 bases unmatched. DNA of the CDR3: TGTGCCAGCACAAGAGCGGGACAGGGGGCCTACGAGCAGTACTTC. It specifies CASTRAGQGAYEQYF.

The chain recombines TRBV6-2 or TRBV6-3 with TRBJ1-2; D is unclear. The germline CDR1 and CDR2 sequences are MNHEY and SVGEGT. CDR3 size: 11 residues. V lost 2 bases and J 9 bases, leaving 7 bases between the germline ends. The CDR3 coding sequence is TGTGCCAGCAGTTACGACACCCGCTACACCTTC. Translation: CASSYDTRYTF.

The genes are TRBV4-3 and TRBJ2-1, with TRBD2 matching over 7 bases. J was trimmed by 0 bases and V by 0 bases; bases with no gene match: 11. The CDR3 has 19 residues. CDR1 is LGHNA, CDR2 YSLEER, per germline. CDR3 residues: CASSQETREARPSYNEQFF. DNA for the CDR3: TGCGCCAGCAGCCAAGAGACCCGGGAGGCCCGACCCTCCTACAATGAGCAGTTCTTC.

The CDR3 is CASTKTGINYGYTF. As DNA, the CDR3 is TGTGCCAGCACCAAGACCGGGATAAACTATGGCTACACCTTC. This chain links TRBV25-1 with TRBJ1-2; no definite D call. Between the trimmed V and J ends, which lost 7 bases and 2 bases, there was a span of 14 bases. Per the germline V gene, CDR1 is MGHDK and CDR2 is SYGVNS. The CDR3 loop spans 14 amino acids.

The genes are TRBV19 and TRBJ1-2; 10 positions match TRBD1. CDR3 length equals 15 residues. J gave up 6 bases and V 5 bases, and 9 bases lay outside the gene matches. Germline-derived CDR1 and CDR2 are LNHDA and SQIVND (reference sequence). The CDR3 nucleotides are TGTGCCAGTAGTTTTTCGACAGGGGGCGCCGATGGCTACACCTTC. It yields the protein CASSFSTGGADGYTF. Using reference TRBV19 and TRBJ1-2 for the parts outside the CDR3, the full variable domain is DGGITQSPKYLFRKEGQNVTLSCEQNLNHDAMYWYRQDPGQGLRLIYYSQIVNDFQKGDIAEGYSVSREKKESFPLTVTSAQKNPTAFYLCASSFSTGGADGYTFGSGTRLTVV.

J is TRBJ2-1 and V is TRBV4-1, with TRBD1 matching 7 bases. The CDR3 has 14 amino acids. Trimming removed 2 bases from V and 8 bases from J; junction bases left unmatched: 6. Germline V gives CDR1 MGHRA, CDR2 YSYEKL. CDR3 DNA sequence: TGCGCCAGCAGCCAAACTGACAGGGTCGATGAGCAGTTCTTC. It translates to CASSQTDRVDEQFF.

This chain joins TRBV5-1 and TRBJ2-7; 9 bases align to TRBD1. The CDR3 loop spans 12 amino acids. Germline assignment: CDR1 SGHRS and CDR2 YFSETQ. V trimming: 4 bases; J trimming: 6 bases; junction bases outside the gene matches: 2. CDR3 DNA: TGCGCCAGCAGCGCGGACAGGGGCGAGCAGTACTTC. Translation: CASSADRGEQYF.

J is TRBJ2-5 and V is TRBV5-1; D remains ambiguous. Trimming took off 2 bases at V and 4 bases at J, with 9 bases between the two ends. Looked up from germline, CDR1 is SGHRS and CDR2 is YFSETQ. This CDR3 comprises 13 residues. The DNA of the CDR3 is TGCGCCAGCAGCTTACAACTACTAGAGACCCAGTACTTC. Encoded protein: CASSLQLLETQYF.

V and J are TRBV19 and TRBJ1-4; D is unclear. CDR3 size: 16 residues. The V and J ends lost 4 bases and 0 bases respectively, with 12 bases between them. CDR1 LNHDA and CDR2 SQIVND come from the germline V gene (reference sequence). The CDR3 DNA sequence: TGTGCCAGTAGTAACTCGGGCGATACAACTAATGAAAAACTGTTTTTT. Protein sequence: CASSNSGDTTNEKLFF.

This sequence joins TRBV12-2 and TRBJ1-1; the table's D call, TRBD1, was not checked against the DNA. TRBV12-2 is termed a pseudogene. The CDR3 covers 16 residues. The CDR3 protein is CASRLEQGFVFTEAFF. CDR3 nucleotide sequence: TGTGCAAGTCGCTTAGAGCAGGGGTTCGTCTTCACTGAAGCTTTCTTT.